Detailed here is one T cell receptor beta chain. Its antigen is not known. This entry is derived from a study of shared clonotypes between healthy human individuals. The method was immunoSEQ multiplex PCR; TCRdb's version includes in-frame clones alone and lacks a portion of them. The table lists roughly 2,300,000 clones, less than 95% of them singletons. Points from the study as a whole: In the sorted subsets, rarefaction showed sequencing was incomplete despite large depth.

Healthy HIV-negative adults with no recent acute infections or vaccinations were recruited as donors. Germline V CDR1 and CDR2: MNHNS, SASEGT. The CDR3 is made up of 15 amino acids. V dropped 7 bases and J dropped 4; count of bases not matched to a gene: 8. The receptor was derived from a young man in good health. Some clones in this sample may be carry-over from other donors' samples. Sequenced input: naive CD4+ T cells from PBMCs. Subset meaning: CD45RA+ positively selected. The V gene is TRBV6-1, the J gene TRBJ2-7; TRBD1 matches 12 bases. CDR3 residues: CASTSGGQGAYEQYF. CDR3 DNA sequence: TGTGCCAGCACCTCGGGGGGACAGGGGGCTTACGAGCAGTACTTC.